Reported below is one T cell receptor (beta chain). There is no known antigen for this receptor. No clone much larger than this one lies a single base away; base qualities are absent. The time point label corresponds to: patch test 1, 2 weeks after DPC sensitization. In the paper's terms, the treatment or condition label means: therapeutic diphenylcyclopropenone sensitization with weekly scalp DPC. At every patch-test visit, the blood draw took place before the patch test was put on. Patients were eligible if aged 18 to 70, diagnosed with alopecia and judged suitable for DPC therapy, and pregnant patients were excluded. Unfractionated whole blood was collected in Tempus Blood RNA tubes, and total RNA was extracted from that blood. This sample was included in a study of human T cells and chemical hapten exposure (dated by TCRdb to the early 2020s). Study-wide context: For sensitization, 2% DPC in acetone was applied to a roughly 2 cm by roughly 2 cm area of upper inner arm skin. This study followed changes in the peripheral blood TCR repertoire in vivo during primary and secondary sensitization of alopecia patients to the hapten diphenylcyclopropenone (DPC). Libraries were combined into a pool for sequencing, and differences in TCR yield between samples came mainly from small differences in library volumes within the pool. Blood samples were taken from patients before sensitization (week 0) and at 2, 6 and about 24 weeks after DPC sensitization. Alopecia areata with under or over 50% scalp involvement, alopecia totalis and alopecia universalis were represented in the patient cohort, which was mostly female. Twenty-nine alopecia patients gave blood for TCR sequencing at one to four time points (pre-sensitization, 2, 6 and 24 weeks). Patch tests used Finn chambers with 0.01% DPC on the upper back, scored after 6 days by International Contact Dermatitis Research Group standards. Patients additionally received weekly therapeutic DPC doses to the scalp throughout the roughly 25-week study period. On the study overall, not on this receptor specifically: After repeated subsampling, changes were observed in the strength of the expansion versus patch-test correlation and in the threshold at which the correlation became significant. Patch test score was positively correlated with the number of PT1 expanded TCRs, with significance at thresholds 8, 16 and 32 but not at 4. Compared with pre-sensitization or healthy control sets, expanded TCRs formed significantly more large CDR3 similarity clusters, which is consistent with antigen-driven responses. DPC sensitization did not change the number of TCRs with a frequency above 1 in 1000, and there was no evidence of changes in global repertoire structure. Because all patients had alopecia, a presumed autoimmune disease, the immune response of the patients might differ from that of healthy individuals.

Taken from the germline V gene (reference sequence), the CDR1 and CDR2 loops are SGHNT and YYREEE. V sheds 2 bases and J sheds 5 bases, leaving 19 bases between their ends. Inclusive of the bounding cysteine and phenylalanine, the CDR3 is 16 residues long. The sequence is cut down to CDR3 DNA, 48 bases in frame from base 1. Library construction relied on RACE. TCRdb records NextSeq 500 as the sequencer. Library preparation attached unique molecular identifiers to individual cDNA molecules for quantitative, reproducible TCR counting. From each blood RNA sample, both TCR alpha and TCR beta chains were sequenced. Per the original workflow: A median of roughly 98,000 TCRs per sample was observed, with a range of roughly 23,224 to 700,000. V, J and CDR3 annotation of the TCR reads was performed with the Decombinator software suite. For PS versus PT1 abundance plots, all samples were subsampled to the same number of TCRs (28,000). TCRs were defined as expanded if absent before sensitization and observed at least eight times at the 2-week time point. TCRdb itself trimmed the public reads at Q25 with fastp, ran MiXCR and retained productive beta chains. Every entry covers one CDR3 protein and lists the most common genes and DNA from its rows. These V and J calls rely on TCRdb rather than the paper's analysis. The sample has 180,000 or so distinct CDR3 sequences on record, 13% to 15% of them singletons. The biggest ten clones account for 1.7% of the sample.

Sequencing used whole blood, obtained in connection with sensitization to the hapten diphenylcyclopropenone (DPC). The sequence was collected from a woman under 40 with alopecia areata. Some clones in this sample may be carry-over from other donors' samples. The rearranged chain carries TRBV5-4 and TRBJ1-1; tentative D gene TRBD1, with 5 bases matching. CDR3 protein: CASSLRTRGRRTEAFF. The nucleotide sequence is given as TGTGCCAGCAGCTTAAGGACACGAGGGAGAAGGACTGAAGCTTTCTTT.